This T cell receptor beta chain is drawn from a study of blood T cells in healthy people across ages. Findings and limits, study-wide: One million T cells yielded diversity estimates that were considered underestimates. Long-lived donors exceeded aged donors in naive CD4+ cells and diversity.

Regarding this clonotype: Its specificity is not known.

Primers used in a second PCR of roughly 6 to 12 cycles were a sample-barcoded 5' primer and a J-beta primer mix. TCRdb reanalysed the 5' RACE reads using MiXCR and keeps one entry per CDR3 protein. This table holds hundreds of thousands of distinct CDR3 sequences, around 48% found once. The CDR3 covers 17 residues. V shed 7 bases and J shed 1 base, with 22 bases lying between them. The sequence came from a man aged 25-40 years in good health. The chain uses TRBV12-3 or TRBV12-4 and TRBJ1-1; weak D call: TRBD1 (6 bases). The sequencing sample was made of blood. The CDR3 nucleotides are TGTGCCAGCACCTCGGACAGAACGTCCTTGGGGAACACTGAAGCTTTCTTT. It specifies CASTSDRTSLGNTEAFF.